This TCR beta chain was recovered during a study of OX40 agonist ivuxolimab in advanced cancers. The overall study: Ivuxolimab is an agonistic anti-OX40 (CD134) antibody, and patients were treated with it. Enrollees could have had prior anti-PD-1, anti-PD-L1 or anti-CTLA-4 therapy, which more than 30% had received. General study findings and limits: Expanded clones tended on average to be more numerous among CD8+ T cells than CD4+.

On this clone itself: Its target is unknown.

Data came from immunoSEQ multiplex PCR; TCRdb stores just in-frame clones and leaves some out. Counted here are about 98,000 clones, approximately 93% occurring once; the ten biggest clones make up around 0.28%. Germline assignment: CDR1 SGDLS and CDR2 YYNGEE. Trimming took 1 base from V and 5 from J, leaving 9 bases between them. The CDR3 extends over 14 amino acids. The chain recombines TRBV9 with TRBJ1-4; D gene ambiguous. This receptor was obtained from an adult with an advanced solid tumor such as melanoma, head and neck, liver or kidney cancer. The source was CD4+ or CD8+ T cells sorted from blood, collected in a trial of the OX40 agonist ivuxolimab. The chain's CDR3 is CASSVLPNNEKLFF. CDR3 nucleotides: TGTGCCAGCAGCGTACTACCGAACAATGAAAAACTGTTTTTT.